The 15 T cell receptor beta chains below were found in one sample sequenced in a study of T cell responses to AZD1222 COVID-19 vaccine. Using immunoSEQ multiplex PCR, the repertoire was profiled, and TCRdb retains in-frame clones only, with some absent. The data contain about 72,000 clones, roughly nine tenths of them singletons. The sequenced sample was peripheral blood, obtained 28 days after the second AZD1222 dose. These receptors all come from an adult who received the AZD1222 COVID-19 vaccine.

The V and J genes are TRBV11-3 and TRBJ2-1, with a weak D call TRBD1 (6 bases). The CDR3 length is 15 residues. Trimming cost V 7 bases and J 7 bases, with 20 bases left between them. Germline V gene lookup returns CDR1 SGHNT and CDR2 YENEEA. The chain's CDR3 is CASTLTGIRTNEQFF. The CDR3 region has the DNA TGTGCCAGCACCCTCACAGGGATCCGGACTAATGAGCAGTTCTTC.

This chain uses TRBV18 with TRBJ1-2; 7 bases are a match to TRBD1. There are 16 residues in the CDR3. Unmatched junction bases numbered 11, after V lost 5 bases and J lost 2 bases. Germline CDR1 reads KGHSH; CDR2 reads LQKENI. The CDR3 nucleotides are TGTGCCAGCTCAAGACAGGGAGCGACGTCCAACTATGGCTACACCTTC. Its translation: CASSRQGATSNYGYTF. The variable domain in full, completed from reference TRBV18 and TRBJ1-2, reads NAGVMQNPRHLVRRRGQEARLRCSPMKGHSHVYWYRQLPEEGLKFMVYLQKENIIDESGMPKERFSAEFPKEGPSILRIQQVVRGDSAAYFCASSRQGATSNYGYTFGSGTRLTVV.

The rearrangement links TRBV2 to TRBJ2-5; no reliable D call. CDR3 length: 14 amino acids. Germline CDR1 SNHLY, CDR2 FYNNEI. V lost 7 bases and J lost 2, with 14 bases in between. The CDR3 DNA reads as TGTGCCAGCACCCCTTTAAGGATTCAAGAGACCCAGTACTTC. This codes for CASTPLRIQETQYF.

The chain is built from TRBV18 and TRBJ2-7, with 9 positions matching TRBD1. This CDR3 comprises 17 residues. V shed 3 bases, J shed 5 bases, and the junction held 14 bases outside the gene matches. Germline V lookup: CDR1 KGHSH, CDR2 LQKENI. CDR3 protein: CASSPSTPGQGVHEQYF. The CDR3 nucleotides are TGTGCCAGCTCACCCAGCACCCCGGGACAGGGAGTCCACGAGCAGTACTTC.

The chain has TRBV14 and TRBJ2-1; 12 bases are shared with TRBD2. The CDR3 is 16 residues long. CDR1 and CDR2 from the germline V gene are SGHDN and FVKESK. Trimming removed 4 bases from V and 3 bases from J; junction bases left unmatched: 4. This CDR3 is CASSRPGLAGYNEQFF. In nucleotides, the CDR3 is TGTGCCAGCAGCCGCCCGGGACTAGCGGGCTACAATGAGCAGTTCTTC.

The chain carries TRBV11-2 and TRBJ2-7, with 9 bases matching TRBD1. V dropped 3 bases and J dropped 1; count of bases not matched to a gene: 4. Germline V gene data show CDR1 as SGHAT and CDR2 as FQNNGV. This CDR3 is 15 amino acids long. The CDR3 protein is CASSFLGTGSYEQYF. The CDR3 DNA sequence: TGTGCCAGCAGCTTTCTCGGGACAGGGTCCTACGAGCAGTACTTC.

The chain has TRBV5-1 and TRBJ1-2; no clear D. Germline CDR1 and CDR2: SGHRS and YFSETQ. CDR3 length equals 13 residues. V was shortened by 4 bases and J by 0 bases, with 7 bases between the two germline ends. The CDR3 spells CASSEGTNYGYTF. The CDR3 DNA is TGCGCCAGCAGCGAGGGAACTAACTATGGCTACACCTTC.

The genes are TRBV19 and TRBJ1-5, with D unresolved. This CDR3 region has 15 residues. Trimming pared 5 bases from V and 0 bases from J, leaving 11 bases between. The germline CDR1 and CDR2 sequences are LNHDA and SQIVND (reference sequence). The CDR3 spells CASSPRADSNQPQHF. The DNA of the CDR3 is TGTGCCAGTAGTCCTCGGGCGGATAGCAATCAGCCCCAGCATTTT.

The gene calls are TRBV10-3 and TRBJ1-1, with D possibly being TRBD1 (6 bases). The CDR3 runs 12 residues. Per germline, CDR1 ENHRY and CDR2 SYGVKD. Trimming pared 10 bases from V and 3 bases from J, leaving 12 bases between. The CDR3 region has the DNA TGTGCCACCAGGGGCGTAGACACTGAAGCTTTCTTT. Translated, it gives CATRGVDTEAFF.

CDR3: CASSGTGTSEQYF. CDR3 nucleotide sequence: TGTGCCAGTAGTGGGACAGGGACGAGCGAGCAGTACTTC. This chain connects TRBV19 to TRBJ2-7; 9 bases fit TRBD1. The J segment lost 6 bases and the V segment lost 5 bases, leaving 5 bases of the junction unmatched. CDR3 length: 13 residues. Germline CDR1 is LNHDA and CDR2 is SQIVND (reference sequence).

The chain recombines TRBV2 with TRBJ2-7, with D possibly TRBD2 on 6 matching bases. Trimming stripped 6 bases from V and 0 bases from J, with 15 bases between. The germline CDR1 and CDR2 sequences are SNHLY and FYNNEI. CDR3 size: 15 residues. For the CDR3, the DNA is TGTGCCAGCAGGGCCGGGACTTTAAGCTCCTACGAGCAGTACTTC. Encoded protein: CASRAGTLSSYEQYF.

V is TRBV29-1 and J is TRBJ1-2; 8 bases line up with TRBD1. Trimming cost V 4 bases and J 5 bases; bases outside gene matches: 9. Germline values: CDR1 SQVTM, CDR2 ANQGSEA. There are 14 residues in the CDR3. The CDR3, as DNA: TGCAGCGTTGCTACGGACAGGGATGGATATGGCTACACCTTC. Encoded protein: CSVATDRDGYGYTF.

V usage is TRBV7-8 and J usage is TRBJ1-1; D not certain. V was cut by 2 bases and J by 2 bases, with 3 bases left in between. CDR1 is SGHVS, CDR2 FQNEAQ, per germline. There are 12 residues in the CDR3. CDR3 in amino acids: CASSLINTEAFF. CDR3 bases: TGTGCCAGCAGCTTAATTAACACTGAAGCTTTCTTT.

This clone has more than one count but fewer than ten. The V call is TRBV29-1, the J call TRBJ2-7; 9 bases align to TRBD2. The CDR3 is 18 residues long. Germline trimming cut 2 bases from V and 4 bases from J; bases unmatched to any gene: 18. The germline CDR1 and CDR2 sequences are SQVTM and ANQGSEA. The CDR3 bases are TGCAGCGTTGAAACCCCCCCAGAACTAGCGGGTCGCCCATACGAGCAGTACTTC. Translating it yields CSVETPPELAGRPYEQYF.

This chain uses TRBV7-2 with TRBJ1-5, with D unresolved. Trimming took off 5 bases at V and 2 bases at J, with 19 bases between the two ends. This CDR3 contains 17 residues. From germline, CDR1 is SGHTA and CDR2 FQGNSA. CDR3 in amino acids: CASSLQAVGLGNQPQHF. The CDR3 DNA reads TGTGCCAGCAGCCTACAAGCAGTAGGATTGGGCAATCAGCCCCAGCATTTT.